This T cell receptor (beta chain) came from a study of blood T cell repertoires in COVID-19. Whole-study context: Acute-phase and convalescent COVID-19 samples originated in the United States, Italy and Spain. The cDNA or gDNA used as material had been derived from T cells, B-cell-depleted T cells, or PBMCs.

This CDR3 is 18 amino acids long. With 0 bases clipped from V and 0 bases from J, the junction kept 7 bases outside the gene matches. Germline loops: CDR1 SGHTA, CDR2 FQGNSA. Per the authors' pipeline: Counts of nucleated cells, estimated from reference gene primer amplification, were obtained. Data came from immunoSEQ multiplex PCR; TCRdb stores just in-frame clones and leaves some out. V, J and clone size reflect that table, while D and trimming were determined from the DNA. The sample carries about 220,000 clones, 88% recorded once. Only one count was recorded for this clone. The sample consisted of peripheral blood. The TCR originated in a man aged 35-49 years with acute or convalescent COVID-19. The J gene is TRBJ2-1, the V gene TRBV7-2; 8 positions agree with TRBD2. CDR3 coding DNA: TGTGCCAGCAGCTTAGCCCTAGCGGGCGTTAGCTCCTACAATGAGCAGTTCTTC. It specifies CASSLALAGVSSYNEQFF.